This paragraph covers one T cell receptor (beta chain) sequence. CDR1 and CDR2 (germline): SNHLY, FYNNEI. V dropped 9 bases and J dropped 7; count of bases not matched to a gene: 15. There are 16 residues in the CDR3. The data were taken from a study of control samples from healthy donors and cancer patients. The method was immunoSEQ multiplex PCR; TCRdb's version includes in-frame clones alone and lacks a portion of them. In the table there are 30,000 to 35,000 clones, 86% of which are singletons. This clonotype was obtained from a middle-aged woman with lung cancer. This chain connects TRBV2 to TRBJ2-1; 10 bases match TRBD1. The sequenced sample was PBMCs. The CDR3, as DNA: TGTGCCAGGAACTGGGGGACAGGGGCAAATGGGAATGAGCAGTTCTTC. Translation: CARNWGTGANGNEQFF.